The TCR beta chain described here comes from a study of control samples from healthy donors and cancer patients. The data were produced by immunoSEQ multiplex PCR, yet TCRdb's version contains in-frame clones alone and is incomplete. The data hold approximately 89,000 clones, with about 83% observed a single time. The sample comprised blood. The TCR was taken from a woman between 40 and 50 years old in good health.

The CDR3 DNA is TGTGCCAGCAGCCACAAGCGGGGGGAGGAGACCCAGTACTTC. Its protein is CASSHKRGEETQYF. This rearrangement joins TRBV7-2 to TRBJ2-5; the match to TRBD2 covers 9 bases. Germline V CDR1 and CDR2: SGHTA, FQGNSA. With 5 bases clipped from V and 5 bases from J, the junction kept 6 bases outside the gene matches. The CDR3 contains 14 residues.